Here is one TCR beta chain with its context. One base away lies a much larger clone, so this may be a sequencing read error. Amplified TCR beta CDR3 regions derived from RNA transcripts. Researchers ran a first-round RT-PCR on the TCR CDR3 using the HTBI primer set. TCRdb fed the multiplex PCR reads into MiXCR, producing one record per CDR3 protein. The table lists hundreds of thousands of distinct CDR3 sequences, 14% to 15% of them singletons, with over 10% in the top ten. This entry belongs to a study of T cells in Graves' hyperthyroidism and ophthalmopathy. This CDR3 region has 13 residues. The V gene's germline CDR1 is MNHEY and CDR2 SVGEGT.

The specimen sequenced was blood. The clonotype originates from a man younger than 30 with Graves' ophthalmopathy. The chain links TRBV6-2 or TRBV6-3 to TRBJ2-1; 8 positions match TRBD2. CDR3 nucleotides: TGTGCCAGCAGGGCGGGAGGATCCGATGAGCAGCTCTTC. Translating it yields CASRAGGSDEQLF.